The TCR beta chain described here comes from a study of control samples from healthy donors and cancer patients. The data were produced by immunoSEQ multiplex PCR, yet TCRdb's version contains in-frame clones alone and is incomplete. Of 170,000 or so clones in the sample, 80% to 95% were seen once. This clone was recorded only once. The germline V gene has CDR1 SGDLS and CDR2 YYNGEE. This CDR3 is 15 amino acids long. Trimming cost V 3 bases and J 3 bases, with 15 bases left between them. Sequenced sample: blood. The sequence was obtained from a woman aged 35 to 49 in good health. The J gene is TRBJ1-1, the V gene TRBV9; possible D gene TRBD1, 6 bases. CDR3 sequence (DNA): TGTGCCAGCAGCGCCTTCGGGGGGCCCCACACTGAAGCTTTCTTT. This translates into CASSAFGGPHTEAFF. Full variable domain (missing parts from reference TRBV9 and TRBJ1-1): DSGVTQTPKHLITATGQRVTLRCSPRSGDLSVYWYQQSLDQGLQFLIQYYNGEERAKGNILERFSAQQFPDLHSELNLSSLELGDSALYFCASSAFGGPHTEAFFGQGTRLTVV.